The sequence of this T cell receptor (beta chain) was determined in a study of beta chain features in type 1 diabetes. As for this clone: Its cognate antigen is unknown.

V lost 0 bases to trimming and J lost 1 base, with 7 bases between them. This CDR3 region has 15 residues. Germline V gene lookup returns CDR1 LGHNA and CDR2 YSLEER. Study-level results: PCR may have favored shorter templates equally in patients and controls. Patients' naive, central memory and regulatory TCRB repertoires appeared more alike than those of healthy donors. Type 1 diabetes patients showed a moderate but significant shortening of TCRB CDR3s in all four CD4+ subsets.

The whole isolated RNA underwent reverse transcription, so sequencing captured expressed TCRB transcripts. TCRdb's copy holds only in-frame clones and misses some; the assay was immunoSEQ multiplex PCR. Found here are roughly 160,000 clones, under 9.5% of them singletons; the top ten hold around 0.5%. Material: central memory CD4+ T cells from blood. The sequence came from a man aged 18-30 years with type 1 diabetes. The V and J genes are TRBV4-3 and TRBJ1-5; D call uncertain. This CDR3 is CASSQERVSNQPQHF. Written as DNA, the CDR3 is TGCGCCAGCAGCCAAGAACGGGTGAGCAATCAGCCCCAGCATTTT.